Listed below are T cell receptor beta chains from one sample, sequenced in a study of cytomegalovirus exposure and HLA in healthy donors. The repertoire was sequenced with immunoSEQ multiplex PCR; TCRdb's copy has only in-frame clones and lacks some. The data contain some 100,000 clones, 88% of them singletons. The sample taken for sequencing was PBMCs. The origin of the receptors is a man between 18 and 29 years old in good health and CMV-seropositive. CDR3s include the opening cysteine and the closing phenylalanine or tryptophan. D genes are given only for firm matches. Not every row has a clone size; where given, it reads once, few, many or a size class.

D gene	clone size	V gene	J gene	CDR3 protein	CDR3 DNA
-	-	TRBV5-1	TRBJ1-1	CASSLTDREGAEAFF	TGCGCCAGCAGCCTCACGGACAGAGAGGGGGCTGAAGCTTTCTTT
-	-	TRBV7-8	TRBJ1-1	CASGGGPNTEAFF	TGTGCCAGCGGAGGAGGACCGAACACTGAAGCTTTCTTT
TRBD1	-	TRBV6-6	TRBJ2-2	CASNQGQYHTGELFF	TGTGCCAGCAATCAGGGACAGTATCACACCGGGGAGCTGTTTTTT
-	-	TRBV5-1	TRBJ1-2	CASSGSTGRLDYTF	TGCGCCAGCAGCGGATCAACAGGGCGTTTGGACTACACCTTC
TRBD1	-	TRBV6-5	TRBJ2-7	CASSTTGESVYEQYF	TGTGCCAGCAGCACGACAGGGGAGTCCGTCTACGAGCAGTACTTC
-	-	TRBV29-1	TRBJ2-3	CSVSGTLMTATDTQYF	TGCAGCGTTTCCGGGACTCTCATGACCGCCACAGATACGCAGTATTTT
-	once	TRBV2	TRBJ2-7	CASSRRAYEQYF	TGTGCCAGCAGTCGGAGGGCCTACGAGCAGTACTTC
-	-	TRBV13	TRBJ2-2	CASSLAGDTGELFF	TGTGCCAGCAGCTTAGCGGGGGACACCGGGGAGCTGTTTTTT
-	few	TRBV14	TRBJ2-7	CASSGPHLYEQYF	TGTGCCAGCAGCGGGCCACATCTTTACGAGCAGTACTTC
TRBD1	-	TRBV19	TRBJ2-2	CASSMTGDTGELFF	TGTGCCAGTAGTATGACAGGGGACACCGGGGAGCTGTTTTTT
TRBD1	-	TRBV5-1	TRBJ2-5	CASSLSRQGAGGETQYF	TGCGCCAGCAGCTTGTCTCGGCAGGGGGCCGGTGGGGAGACCCAGTACTTC
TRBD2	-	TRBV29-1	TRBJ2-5	CSVLTAGGDQYF	TGCAGCGTTCTCACGGCGGGGGGTGACCAGTACTTC
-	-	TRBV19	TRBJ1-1	CASRFLVNTEAFF	TGTGCCAGTCGATTCCTAGTGAACACTGAAGCTTTCTTT
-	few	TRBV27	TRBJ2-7	CASSLRPGRSYEQYF	TGTGCCAGCAGTTTAAGGCCAGGGAGGTCCTACGAGCAGTACTTC
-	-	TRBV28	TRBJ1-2	CASTLDSYGYTF	TGTGCCAGCACCTTGGACAGCTATGGCTACACCTTC
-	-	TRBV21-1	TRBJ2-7	CASSKDTYEQYF	TGTGCCAGCAGCAAGGACACCTACGAGCAGTACTTC
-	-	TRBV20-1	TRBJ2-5	CSARVRETQYF	TGCAGTGCTAGGGTGAGAGAGACCCAGTACTTC
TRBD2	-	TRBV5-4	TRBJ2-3	CASSFRLAASTDTQYF	TGTGCCAGCAGCTTCCGGCTAGCGGCAAGCACAGATACGCAGTATTTT
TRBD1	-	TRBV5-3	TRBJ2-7	CARTGSLSYEQYF	TGTGCCAGGACAGGGTCACTCTCCTACGAGCAGTACTTC
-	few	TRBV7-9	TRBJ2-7	CASSRAGAFYEQYF	TGTGCCAGCAGCAGAGCGGGTGCTTTCTACGAGCAGTACTTC
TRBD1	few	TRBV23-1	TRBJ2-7	CASSQSDPGQGKPRTYEQYF	TGCGCCAGCAGTCAATCCGATCCGGGACAGGGCAAACCAAGGACCTACGAGCAGTACTTC
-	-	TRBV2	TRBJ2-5	CASSTPQETQETQYF	TGTGCCAGCAGTACTCCACAGGAGACCCAAGAGACCCAGTACTTC
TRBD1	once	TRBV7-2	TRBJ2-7	CASSRSRDRVGEQYF	TGTGCCAGCAGCCGTAGCCGGGACAGGGTGGGAGAGCAGTACTTC
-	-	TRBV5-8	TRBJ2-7	CASRWGGQAIYEQYF	TGTGCCAGCAGGTGGGGGGGACAGGCCATCTACGAGCAGTACTTC
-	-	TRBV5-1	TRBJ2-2	CASSLGGETGELFF	TGCGCCAGCAGCTTAGGAGGGGAAACCGGGGAGCTGTTTTTT
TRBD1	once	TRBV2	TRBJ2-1	CASSRDSYNEQFF	TGTGCCAGCAGTCGGGACAGTTACAATGAGCAGTTCTTC
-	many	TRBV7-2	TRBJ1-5	CASSLGVNQPQHF	TGTGCCAGCAGCTTAGGAGTTAATCAGCCCCAGCATTTT
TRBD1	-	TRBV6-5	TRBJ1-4	CASSNPGQGDEKLFF	TGTGCCAGCAGTAATCCGGGACAGGGAGATGAAAAACTGTTTTTT
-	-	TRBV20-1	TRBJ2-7	CSATGSGEQYF	TGCAGTGCTACAGGTTCAGGGGAGCAGTACTTC
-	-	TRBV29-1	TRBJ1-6	CSSREGGLGSPLHF	TGCAGCTCCCGGGAGGGGGGGTTGGGTTCACCCCTCCACTTT
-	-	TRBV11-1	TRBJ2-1	CASSLVGPSSYNEQFF	TGTGCCAGCAGCTTAGTGGGCCCGAGCTCCTACAATGAGCAGTTCTTC
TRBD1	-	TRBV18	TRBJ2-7	CASSRGQNYEQYF	TGTGCCAGCTCGAGGGGACAGAACTACGAGCAGTACTTC
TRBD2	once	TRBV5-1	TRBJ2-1	CASSFTLAGMYNEQFF	TGCGCCAGCAGCTTCACGCTAGCGGGCATGTACAATGAGCAGTTCTTC
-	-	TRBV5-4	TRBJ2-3	CASSLVSGSVGDTQYF	TGTGCCAGCAGCTTGGTATCAGGTAGCGTGGGAGATACGCAGTATTTT
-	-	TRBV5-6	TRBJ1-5	CASSLHRPWAQPQHF	TGTGCCAGCAGCTTGCACAGGCCTTGGGCTCAGCCCCAGCATTTT
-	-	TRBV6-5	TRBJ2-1	CASSYSFQSYNEQFF	TGTGCCAGCAGTTACTCGTTCCAGTCCTACAATGAGCAGTTCTTC
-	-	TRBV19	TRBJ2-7	CASSIIGGDSYEQYF	TGTGCCAGTAGTATAATTGGAGGGGATTCCTACGAGCAGTACTTC
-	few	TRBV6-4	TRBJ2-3	CASSEGAGTDTQYF	TGTGCCAGCAGTGAGGGAGCGGGCACAGATACGCAGTATTTT
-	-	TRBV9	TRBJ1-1	CASSVAVNTEAFF	TGTGCCAGCAGCGTAGCGGTTAACACTGAAGCTTTCTTT
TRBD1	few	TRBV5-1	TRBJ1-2	CASSLAPSRQGEDYGYTF	TGCGCCAGCAGCTTGGCCCCCTCTCGACAGGGAGAAGACTATGGCTACACCTTC
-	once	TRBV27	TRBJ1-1	CASSLLAENTEAFF	TGTGCCAGCAGTTTGTTGGCGGAGAACACTGAAGCTTTCTTT
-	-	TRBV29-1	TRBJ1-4	CSVEVEEKLFF	TGCAGCGTTGAAGTGGAGGAAAAACTGTTTTTT
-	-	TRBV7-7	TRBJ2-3	CASSLSPSTTDTQYF	TGTGCCAGCAGCTTATCCCCATCTACCACAGATACGCAGTATTTT
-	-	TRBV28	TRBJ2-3	CASSSGSLTSTDTQYF	TGTGCCAGCAGTTCCGGTTCCTTAACTAGCACAGATACGCAGTATTTT
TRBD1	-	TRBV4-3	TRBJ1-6	CASSQEGGRQGTAGGSPLHF	TGCGCCAGCAGCCAAGAGGGGGGCCGACAGGGGACCGCTGGGGGTTCACCCCTCCACTTT
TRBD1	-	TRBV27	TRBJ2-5	CASSLRQGIETQYF	TGTGCCAGCAGTTTAAGACAGGGGATCGAGACCCAGTACTTC
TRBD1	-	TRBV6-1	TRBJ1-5	CASSEFRTGNQPQHF	TGTGCCAGCAGTGAATTCAGGACAGGGAATCAGCCCCAGCATTTT
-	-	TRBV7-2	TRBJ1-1	CASSRDSLQAFF	TGTGCCAGCAGCCGCGACAGTCTTCAAGCTTTCTTT
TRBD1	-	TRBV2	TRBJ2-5	CASSSSLGTGVDTQYF	TGTGCCAGCAGTTCCTCCCTTGGGACAGGGGTTGATACCCAGTACTTC
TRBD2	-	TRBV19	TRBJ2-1	CASSILLAGTNEQFF	TGTGCCAGTAGTATTCTACTAGCGGGGACCAATGAGCAGTTCTTC
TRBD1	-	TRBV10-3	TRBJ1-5	CANSDRDQPQHF	TGTGCCAATTCGGACAGGGATCAGCCCCAGCATTTT
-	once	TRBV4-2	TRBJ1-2	CASSQDGGRLAGYTF	TGTGCCAGCAGCCAAGATGGGGGCAGGCTGGCTGGCTACACCTTC
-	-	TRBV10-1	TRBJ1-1	CASSASGDTEAFF	TGCGCCAGCAGTGCTTCAGGGGACACTGAAGCTTTCTTT
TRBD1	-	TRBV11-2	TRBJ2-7	CASSLAGTGGSYEQYF	TGTGCCAGCAGCTTGGCCGGGACAGGGGGCTCCTACGAGCAGTACTTC
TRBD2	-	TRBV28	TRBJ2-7	CASTPNRASGGTYEQYF	TGTGCCAGCACCCCCAACCGGGCTAGCGGGGGGACCTACGAGCAGTACTTC
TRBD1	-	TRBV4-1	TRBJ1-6	CASSQVQGNSPLHF	TGCGCCAGCAGCCAAGTACAGGGGAATTCACCCCTCCACTTT
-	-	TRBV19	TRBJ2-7	CASSSVVAHEQYF	TGTGCCAGTAGTTCCGTCGTAGCACACGAGCAGTACTTC
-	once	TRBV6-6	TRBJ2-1	CASSSINYNEQFF	TGTGCCAGCAGTTCCATCAACTACAATGAGCAGTTCTTC
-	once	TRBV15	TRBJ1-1	CATSRDINTEAFF	TGTGCCACCAGCAGAGACATTAACACTGAAGCTTTCTTT